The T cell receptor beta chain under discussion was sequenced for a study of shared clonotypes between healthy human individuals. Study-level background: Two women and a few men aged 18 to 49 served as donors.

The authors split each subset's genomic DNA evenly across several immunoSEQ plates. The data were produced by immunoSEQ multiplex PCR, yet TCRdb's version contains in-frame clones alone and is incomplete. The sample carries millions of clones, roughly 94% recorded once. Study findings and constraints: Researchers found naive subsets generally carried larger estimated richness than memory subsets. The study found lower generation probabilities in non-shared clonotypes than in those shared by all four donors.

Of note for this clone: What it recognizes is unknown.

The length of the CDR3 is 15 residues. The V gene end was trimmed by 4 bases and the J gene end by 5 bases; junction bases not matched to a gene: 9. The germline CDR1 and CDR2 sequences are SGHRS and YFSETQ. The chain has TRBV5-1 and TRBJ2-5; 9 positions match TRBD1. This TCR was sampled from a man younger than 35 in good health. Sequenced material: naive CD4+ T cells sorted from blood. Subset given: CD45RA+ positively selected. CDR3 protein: CASSLGDRALETQYF. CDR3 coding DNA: TGCGCCAGCAGCCTTGGGGACAGGGCGTTGGAGACCCAGTACTTC.